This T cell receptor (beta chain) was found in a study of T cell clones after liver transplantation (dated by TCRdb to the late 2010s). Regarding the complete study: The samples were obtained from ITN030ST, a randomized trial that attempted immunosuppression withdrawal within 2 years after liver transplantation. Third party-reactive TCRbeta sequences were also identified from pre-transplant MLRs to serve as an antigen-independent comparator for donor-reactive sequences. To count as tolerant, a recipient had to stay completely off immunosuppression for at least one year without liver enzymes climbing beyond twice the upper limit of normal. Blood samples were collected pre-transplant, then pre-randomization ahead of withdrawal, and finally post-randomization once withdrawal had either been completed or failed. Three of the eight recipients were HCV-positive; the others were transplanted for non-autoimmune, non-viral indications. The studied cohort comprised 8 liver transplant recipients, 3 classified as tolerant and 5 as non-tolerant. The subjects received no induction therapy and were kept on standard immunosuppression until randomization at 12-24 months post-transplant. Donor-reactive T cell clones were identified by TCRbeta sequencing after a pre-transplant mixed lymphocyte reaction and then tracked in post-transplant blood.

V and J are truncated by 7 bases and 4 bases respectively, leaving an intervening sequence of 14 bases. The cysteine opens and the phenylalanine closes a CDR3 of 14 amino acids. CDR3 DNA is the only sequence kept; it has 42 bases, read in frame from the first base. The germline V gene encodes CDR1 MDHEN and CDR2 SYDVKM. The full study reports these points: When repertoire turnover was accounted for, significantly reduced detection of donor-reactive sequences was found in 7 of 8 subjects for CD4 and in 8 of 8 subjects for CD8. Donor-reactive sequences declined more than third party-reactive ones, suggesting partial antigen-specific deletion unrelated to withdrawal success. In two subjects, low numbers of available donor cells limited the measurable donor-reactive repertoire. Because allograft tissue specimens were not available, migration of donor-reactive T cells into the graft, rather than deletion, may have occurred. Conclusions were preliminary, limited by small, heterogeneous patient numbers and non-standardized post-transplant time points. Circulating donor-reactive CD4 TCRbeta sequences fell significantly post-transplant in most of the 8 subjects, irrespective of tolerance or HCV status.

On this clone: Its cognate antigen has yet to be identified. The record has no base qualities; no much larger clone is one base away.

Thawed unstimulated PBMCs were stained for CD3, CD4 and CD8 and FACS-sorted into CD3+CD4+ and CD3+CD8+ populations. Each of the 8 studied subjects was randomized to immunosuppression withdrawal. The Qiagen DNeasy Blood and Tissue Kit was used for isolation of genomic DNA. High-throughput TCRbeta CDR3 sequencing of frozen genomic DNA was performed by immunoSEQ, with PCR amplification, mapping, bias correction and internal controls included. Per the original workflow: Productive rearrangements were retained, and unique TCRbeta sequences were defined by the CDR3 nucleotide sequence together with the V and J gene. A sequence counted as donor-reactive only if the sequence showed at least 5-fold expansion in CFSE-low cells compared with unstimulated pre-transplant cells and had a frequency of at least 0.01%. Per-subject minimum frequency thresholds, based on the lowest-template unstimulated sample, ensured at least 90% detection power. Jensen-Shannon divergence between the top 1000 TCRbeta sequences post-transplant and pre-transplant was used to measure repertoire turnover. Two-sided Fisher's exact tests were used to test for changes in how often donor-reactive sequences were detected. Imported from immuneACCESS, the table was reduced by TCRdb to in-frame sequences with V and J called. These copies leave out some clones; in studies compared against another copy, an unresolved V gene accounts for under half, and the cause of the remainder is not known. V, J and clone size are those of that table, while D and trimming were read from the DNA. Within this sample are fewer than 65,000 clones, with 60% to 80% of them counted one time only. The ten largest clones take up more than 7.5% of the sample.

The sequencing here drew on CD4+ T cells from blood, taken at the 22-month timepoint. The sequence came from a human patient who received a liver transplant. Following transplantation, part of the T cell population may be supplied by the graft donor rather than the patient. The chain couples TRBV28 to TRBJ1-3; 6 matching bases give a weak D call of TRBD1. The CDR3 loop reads CASIAGGRGNTIYF. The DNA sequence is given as TGTGCCAGCATCGCCGGGGGGCGCGGAAACACCATATATTTT. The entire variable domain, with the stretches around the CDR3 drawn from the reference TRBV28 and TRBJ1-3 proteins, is DVKVTQSSRYLVKRTGEKVFLECVQDMDHENMFWYRQDPGLGLRLIYFSYDVKMKEKGDIPEGYSVSREKKERFSLILESASTNQTSMYLCASIAGGRGNTIYFGEGSWLTVV.